These 31 T cell receptor beta chains were all obtained from the same sample, sequenced in a study of blood T cell repertoires in COVID-19. Sequencing was performed with immunoSEQ multiplex PCR; in TCRdb, only in-frame clones are kept and a portion is missing. The sample contains under 200,000 clones, 80% to 90% of which appear only once. The sequencing input was peripheral blood. The receptors were gathered from a woman at least 80 years old with acute or convalescent COVID-19.

This chain connects TRBV2 to TRBJ2-2; D unresolved. The germline V gene encodes CDR1 SNHLY and CDR2 FYNNEI. V lost 1 base and J lost 1, with 4 bases in between. The CDR3 contains 14 residues. CDR3: CASSEDRNTGELFF. CDR3 coding DNA: TGTGCCAGCAGTGAAGACAGGAACACCGGGGAGCTGTTTTTT. The full variable domain, with the rest looked up from reference TRBV2 and TRBJ2-2, is EPEVTQTPSHQVTQMGQEVILRCVPISNHLYFYWYRQILGQKVEFLVSFYNNEISEKSEIFDDQFSVERPDGSNFTLKIRSTKLEDSAMYFCASSEDRNTGELFFGEGSRLTVL.

The genes are TRBV28 and TRBJ2-1, with TRBD2 matching 8 bases. V dropped 2 bases and J dropped 0; count of bases not matched to a gene: 9. Germline-derived CDR1 and CDR2 are MDHEN and SYDVKM. This CDR3 spans 18 amino acids. The DNA of the CDR3 is TGTGCCAGCAGTTTACCCTACCCCGGGACTAGCTCCTACAATGAGCAGTTCTTC. Translating it yields CASSLPYPGTSSYNEQFF.

There are a few counts of this clone. The V gene is TRBV6-2 or TRBV6-3, the J gene TRBJ2-7; D not certain. Trimming removed 0 bases at V and 0 bases at J, with 6 bases between. Germline-derived CDR1 and CDR2 are MNHEY and SVGEGT. The CDR3 runs to 14 residues. In nucleotides, the CDR3 is TGTGCCAGCAGTTACTCTAGCAGCTCCTACGAGCAGTACTTC. Translated, it gives CASSYSSSSYEQYF.

This clone was seen just once. This rearrangement joins TRBV7-3 to TRBJ2-1, with a weak D call TRBD1 (6 bases). Germline CDR1 is SGHTA and CDR2 is FQGTGA. The V gene lost 5 bases and the J gene lost 5 bases, with 13 bases spanning the gap. CDR3 size: 14 residues. The CDR3 loop is CASSPGHRNNEQFF. DNA for the CDR3: TGTGCCAGCAGCCCGGGACACCGGAACAATGAGCAGTTCTTC. Full variable domain (missing parts from reference TRBV7-3 and TRBJ2-1): GAGVSQTPSNKVTEKGKYVELRCDPISGHTALYWYRQSLGQGPEFLIYFQGTGAADDSGLPNDRFFAVRPEGSVSTLKIQRTERGDSAVYLCASSPGHRNNEQFFGPGTRLTVL.

This chain uses TRBV7-8 with TRBJ2-5; D perhaps matches TRBD1 (5 bases). Between the trimmed V and J ends, which lost 1 base and 4 bases, there was a span of 13 bases. CDR1 and CDR2 from the germline V gene are SGHVS and FQNEAQ. The CDR3 runs to 15 residues. For the CDR3, the DNA is TGTGCCAGCAGCTTAGACAGGACGTTAGGAGAGACCCAGTACTTC. Its protein product is CASSLDRTLGETQYF.

The CDR3 protein is CASSLEGGANVLTF. The CDR3 region has the DNA TGTGCCAGCAGTCTCGAGGGTGGGGCCAACGTCCTGACTTTC. The rearrangement links TRBV5-8 to TRBJ2-6; tentative D call: TRBD2 (5 bases). Germline V gives CDR1 SGHTS, CDR2 YDEGEE. The CDR3 is 14 residues long. The V end was cut by 5 bases, the J end by 3 bases, with 9 bases between.

The chain joins TRBV10-3 to TRBJ1-2; D possibly corresponds to TRBD1 (5 bases). CDR3 length: 16 amino acids. Trimming took 2 bases from V and 4 from J, leaving 17 bases between them. Germline loops: CDR1 ENHRY, CDR2 SYGVKD. The CDR3 protein is CAISEIRAGSGYGYTF. CDR3 in DNA: TGTGCCATCAGTGAGATTAGGGCAGGGTCAGGCTATGGCTACACCTTC.

The DNA for the CDR3 is TGTGCCAGCAGCAGAACAGGGTTCTACGAGCAGTACTTC. Its protein product is CASSRTGFYEQYF. J is TRBJ2-7 and V is TRBV6-5; D perhaps matches TRBD1 (6 bases). Trimming stripped 6 bases from V and 3 bases from J, with 12 bases between. CDR1 and CDR2 (germline): MNHEY, SVGAGI. The CDR3 has 13 residues.

In DNA form, the CDR3 reads TGTGCCAGCACCAAACTAGGGGCAGCCAGCTCCTACGAGCAGTACTTC. Encoded protein: CASTKLGAASSYEQYF. The V call is TRBV7-9, the J call TRBJ2-7; D may be TRBD1 or TRBD2 (5 bases each). The CDR3 sequence is 16 residues long. Per the germline V gene, CDR1 is SEHNR and CDR2 is FQNEAQ (reference sequence). Trimming took off 7 bases at V and 0 bases at J, with 19 bases between the two ends.

The chain recombines TRBV9 with TRBJ1-4; 8 nucleotides line up with TRBD1. Germline CDR1 is SGDLS and CDR2 is YYNGEE. The CDR3 extends over 16 amino acids. Trimming at V came to 2 bases and at J to 8 bases, leaving 11 bases not matched to a gene. The CDR3 coding sequence is TGTGCCAGCAGCGTTACCCCGGACAGGGATTACGAAAAACTGTTTTTT. This sequence encodes CASSVTPDRDYEKLFF.

This chain links TRBV25-1 with TRBJ2-3, with 8 nucleotides matching TRBD1. CDR1 is MGHDK, CDR2 SYGVNS, per germline. This CDR3 has 16 amino acids. J was trimmed by 6 bases and V by 4 bases; bases with no gene match: 12. The CDR3 DNA follows: TGTGCCAGCAGTGCGCGTGTCCAGGGGGCAACCGATACGCAGTATTTT. The encoded protein is CASSARVQGATDTQYF.

The rearrangement uses TRBV3-1 (or the pseudogene TRBV3-2) and TRBJ2-4, with 9 bases identical to TRBD1. Losses at the gene ends were 3 bases for V and 7 bases for J; bases not matched to a gene: 7. There are 15 residues in the CDR3. The germline V gene encodes CDR1 LGHDT and CDR2 YNNKEL (reference sequence). CDR3 in amino acids: CASSQTDGTGNIQYF. CDR3 bases: TGTGCCAGCAGCCAGACTGATGGGACAGGGAACATTCAGTACTTC.

This sequence joins TRBV29-1 and TRBJ2-7, with TRBD1 matching over 8 bases. CDR1 is SQVTM, CDR2 ANQGSEA, per germline. CDR3 size: 16 residues. V lost 0 bases, J lost 2 bases, and 9 bases stayed unmatched. DNA for the CDR3: TGCAGCGTTGAAGATCCCGTGGCAGGGGGCCCCTACGAGCAGTACTTC. Protein sequence: CSVEDPVAGGPYEQYF.

The V and J genes are TRBV28 and TRBJ1-6; 9 bases line up with TRBD1. The CDR3 spans 14 residues. Unmatched junction bases numbered 0, after V lost 6 bases and J lost 3 bases. The germline gives CDR1 MDHEN, CDR2 SYDVKM. In nucleotides, the CDR3 is TGTGCCAGCAGGACAGGGGGCTATAATTCACCCCTCCACTTT. Its protein product is CASRTGGYNSPLHF.

This clone showed up just once. This chain uses TRBV7-9 with TRBJ1-3, with D unresolved. Trimming cost V 1 base and J 8 bases, with 9 bases left between them. The CDR3 has 13 amino acids. The germline CDR1 and CDR2 sequences are SEHNR and FQNEAQ (reference sequence). CDR3 amino acids: CASSLERGDTIYF. The CDR3 DNA reads as TGTGCCAGCAGCTTAGAACGAGGTGACACCATATATTTT.

The chain joins TRBV6-5 to TRBJ1-1; 7 positions match TRBD1. J was trimmed by 3 bases and V by 6 bases; bases with no gene match: 7. Germline CDR1 is MNHEY and CDR2 is SVGAGI. The CDR3 contains 14 residues. In DNA, the CDR3 is TGTGCCAGCAGCAGGGGGTTAGGGGACACTGAAGCTTTCTTT. Translated, it gives CASSRGLGDTEAFF.

The gene calls are TRBV19 and TRBJ1-4; the D is unclear. V lost 5 bases, J lost 8 bases, and 9 bases lay in between. The germline CDR1 and CDR2 sequences are LNHDA and SQIVND (reference sequence). The CDR3 extends over 12 amino acids. The CDR3 DNA follows: TGTGCCAGTAGTTTCCGAGAGGAAAAACTGTTTTTT. Translating gives CASSFREEKLFF.

The genes are TRBV7-3 and TRBJ2-1, with 8 bases matching TRBD1. Germline V lookup: CDR1 SGHTA, CDR2 FQGTGA. The CDR3 length is 18 residues. The V gene end was trimmed by 1 base and the J gene end by 0 bases; junction bases not matched to a gene: 8. CDR3 amino acids: CASSLKPGTGGSYNEQFF. CDR3 DNA sequence: TGTGCCAGCAGCTTAAAGCCCGGGACAGGCGGCTCCTACAATGAGCAGTTCTTC. Complete variable domain (other parts from reference TRBV7-3 and TRBJ2-1): GAGVSQTPSNKVTEKGKYVELRCDPISGHTALYWYRQSLGQGPEFLIYFQGTGAADDSGLPNDRFFAVRPEGSVSTLKIQRTERGDSAVYLCASSLKPGTGGSYNEQFFGPGTRLTVL.

The gene calls are TRBV5-1 and TRBJ2-1, with D possibly being TRBD2 (5 bases). The CDR3 contains 15 residues. CDR1 is SGHRS, CDR2 YFSETQ, per germline. V lost 4 bases, J lost 0 bases, and 11 bases lay in between. For the CDR3, the DNA is TGCGCCAGCAGCGGCGGGCGCTCCTCCTACAATGAGCAGTTCTTC. It encodes CASSGGRSSYNEQFF.

V and J are TRBV2 and TRBJ1-2, with D possibly matching TRBD1 (6 bases). Germline CDR1 and CDR2: SNHLY and FYNNEI. This CDR3 is built from 13 residues. Trimming took off 4 bases at V and 2 bases at J, with 8 bases between the two ends. The CDR3 spells CASSGDRNYGYTF. The CDR3 region has the DNA TGTGCCAGCAGTGGTGACAGGAACTATGGCTACACCTTC.

The genes are TRBV7-3 and TRBJ2-3, with 8 bases fitting TRBD1. Per the germline V gene, CDR1 is SGHTA and CDR2 is FQGTGA. The CDR3 contains 16 residues. Trimming took 5 bases from V and 5 from J; bases not matched to a gene: 12. The CDR3 loop is CASSREPGQVGDTQYF. CDR3 DNA sequence: TGTGCCAGCAGCCGAGAGCCGGGACAGGTCGGAGATACGCAGTATTTT.

This clone appeared a few times. V is TRBV5-4 and J is TRBJ2-5; 9 bases fit TRBD1. Per germline, CDR1 SGHNT and CDR2 YYREEE (reference sequence). The CDR3 is made up of 14 amino acids. V dropped 3 bases and J dropped 2; count of bases not matched to a gene: 2. The CDR3 loop is CASSWGQGQETQYF. In DNA, the CDR3 is TGTGCCAGCAGCTGGGGACAGGGACAAGAGACCCAGTACTTC. The full variable domain, its missing parts supplied by reference TRBV5-4 and TRBJ2-5, is ETGVTQSPTHLIKTRGQQVTLRCSSQSGHNTVSWYQQALGQGPQFIFQYYREEENGRGNFPPRFSGLQFPNYSSELNVNALELDDSALYLCASSWGQGQETQYFGPGTRLLVL.

This sequence joins TRBV6-1 and TRBJ1-3, with TRBD1 as a possible D gene (6 bases). Germline V gives CDR1 MNHNS, CDR2 SASEGT. Trimming took off 6 bases at V and 0 bases at J, with 12 bases between the two ends. This CDR3 comprises 15 residues. CDR3 in DNA: TGTGCCAGCAGCCTGGACAGCGCCTCTGGAAACACCATATATTTT. Its translation: CASSLDSASGNTIYF.

There are a few counts of this clone. The rearrangement uses TRBV7-9 and TRBJ1-4, with 9 bases identical to TRBD1. This CDR3 has 14 residues. Per the germline V gene, CDR1 is SEHNR and CDR2 is FQNEAQ (reference sequence). Trimming removed 1 base from V and 6 bases from J; junction bases left unmatched: 0. CDR3 sequence: CASSLGTGDEKLFF. The DNA of the CDR3 is TGTGCCAGCAGCTTAGGGACAGGGGATGAAAAACTGTTTTTT.

CDR3 sequence (DNA): TGCGCCAGCAGCGTAGACTTTTATTCCTACGAGCAGTACTTC. Residues: CASSVDFYSYEQYF. The genes are TRBV5-1 and TRBJ2-7; unclear D gene. The germline V gene encodes CDR1 SGHRS and CDR2 YFSETQ. The length of the CDR3 is 14 residues. The V gene lost 4 bases and the J gene lost 1 base, with 12 bases spanning the gap. Combining the CDR3 with reference TRBV5-1 and TRBJ2-7 gives the whole variable domain KAGVTQTPRYLIKTRGQQVTLSCSPISGHRSVSWYQQTPGQGLQFLFEYFSETQRNKGNFPGRFSGRQFSNSRSEMNVSTLELGDSALYLCASSVDFYSYEQYFGPGTRLTVT.

The gene calls are TRBV5-4 and TRBJ1-3; 8 bases match TRBD1. J lost 1 base, V lost 2 bases, and 11 bases had no gene match. CDR3 size: 18 residues. Germline V lookup: CDR1 SGHNT, CDR2 YYREEE (reference sequence). CDR3 sequence: CASSFRQGAVLSGNTIYF. The DNA for the CDR3 is TGTGCCAGCAGCTTTCGGCAGGGGGCCGTCTTATCTGGAAACACCATATATTTT.

In this sample, this clone turned up once. The chain has TRBV10-1 and TRBJ2-1, with 10 bases fitting TRBD2. The trim removed 3 bases at V and 1 base at J, leaving 3 bases unmatched. CDR1 is WNHNN, CDR2 SYGVQD, per germline (reference sequence). There are 16 residues in the CDR3. In DNA form, the CDR3 reads TGCGCCAGCAGTGACCGACTAGCGGGTTCCTACAATGAGCAGTTCTTC. Its protein product is CASSDRLAGSYNEQFF.

The genes are TRBV20-1 and TRBJ1-2; D gene unclear. Germline values: CDR1 DFQATT, CDR2 SNEGSKA (reference sequence). This CDR3 is 13 amino acids long. Deletions cut 3 bases from V and 1 base from J, with 9 bases between. The CDR3 DNA is TGCAGTGCTAGTGGCACACGTAACTATGGCTACACCTTC. This gives the protein CSASGTRNYGYTF.

The chain recombines TRBV28 with TRBJ2-7; a weak D match, TRBD1 (6 bases). CDR3 length equals 12 residues. Germline V gives CDR1 MDHEN, CDR2 SYDVKM. V dropped 5 bases and J dropped 3 bases, with 8 bases sitting between them. The CDR3 DNA follows: TGTGCCAGCAGTGTAGGGGGCTACGAGCAGTACTTC. Residues: CASSVGGYEQYF.

This sequence joins TRBV6-4 and TRBJ1-5; unclear D gene. Trimming stripped 0 bases from V and 7 bases from J, with 7 bases between. Germline lookup yields CDR1 MRHNA and CDR2 SNTAGT. CDR3 length: 13 amino acids. The CDR3 loop is CASSDSSGQPQHF. The CDR3 nucleotides read TGTGCCAGCAGTGACTCGTCCGGGCAGCCCCAGCATTTT.

The rearrangement uses TRBV27 and TRBJ2-1; 8 nucleotides align to TRBD2. From germline, CDR1 is MNHEY and CDR2 SMNVEV (reference sequence). CDR3 length: 15 amino acids. V lost 4 bases and J lost 9; bases outside the gene matches: 11. The CDR3 protein is CASSSRRAGLGEQFF. CDR3 DNA sequence: TGTGCCAGCAGTTCTCGTCGAGCGGGACTAGGTGAGCAGTTCTTC.